This T cell receptor (beta chain) stems from a study of blood T cell repertoires in COVID-19. Overall study context: Donors in the United States, Italy and Spain gave samples during acute or convalescent COVID-19.

In the original processing: From reference gene primer amplification, estimates of nucleated cell counts were derived. The assay was immunoSEQ multiplex PCR, and TCRdb's table has in-frame clones only and misses some. Clone size and V and J calls were adopted from that table, with D and trimming inferred from the DNA. The sample lists 53,000 or so clones; approximately 90% were seen once. Between the trimmed V and J ends, which lost 2 bases and 2 bases, there was a span of 13 bases. This CDR3 is 16 amino acids long. Germline values: CDR1 SGHAT, CDR2 FQNNGV. This clonotype was obtained from a human donor in a cohort sampled during active COVID-19. Sequencing was done on a sample of peripheral blood. V and J are TRBV11-2 and TRBJ1-3; no firm D call. CDR3 protein: CASSLHGKPPGNTIYF. CDR3 DNA sequence: TGTGCCAGCAGCTTACACGGGAAACCTCCTGGAAACACCATATATTTT.